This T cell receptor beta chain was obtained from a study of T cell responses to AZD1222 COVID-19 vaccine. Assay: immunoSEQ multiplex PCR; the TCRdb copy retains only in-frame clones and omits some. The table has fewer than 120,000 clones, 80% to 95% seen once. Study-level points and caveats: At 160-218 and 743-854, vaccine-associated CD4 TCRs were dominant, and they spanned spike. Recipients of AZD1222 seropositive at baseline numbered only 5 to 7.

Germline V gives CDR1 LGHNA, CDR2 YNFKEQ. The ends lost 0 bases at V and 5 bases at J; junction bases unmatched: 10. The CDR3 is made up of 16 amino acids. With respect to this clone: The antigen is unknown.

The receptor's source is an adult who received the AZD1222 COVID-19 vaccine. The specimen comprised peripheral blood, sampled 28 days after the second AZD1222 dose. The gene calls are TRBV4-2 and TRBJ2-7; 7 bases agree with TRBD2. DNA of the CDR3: TGTGCCAGCAGCCAAGATCCCCCGGGGGGAGACCACGAGCAGTACTTC. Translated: CASSQDPPGGDHEQYF.